This is a list of T cell receptor beta chains from one sample in a study of blood T cells in healthy people across ages. MiXCR, applied by TCRdb to the 5' RACE reads, yields one record per CDR3 protein. The table has 1.2 million to 1.5 million distinct CDR3 sequences, approximately 59% seen once. The sample was blood. The receptors were sampled from a man aged 18-30 years in good health. Both conserved end residues are part of each CDR3. D genes are given only for firm matches.

NA	TRBV7-2	CASSLAGSGFGDTEAFF
TRBD2	TRBV7-6	CASSSGTDQLAGSYEQYF
NA	TRBV3-1	CASSQDLLGWDGYTF
NA	TRBV27	CASSLGQSGEKLFF
NA	TRBV7-6	CASSLTRQGEETQYF
NA	TRBV10-3	CAISESTPRATQYF
NA	TRBV4-2	CASSQERRSSYNEQFF
NA	TRBV27	CASSPGNTPRDEQFF
NA	TRBV4-3	CASSQTISEGYTF
NA	TRBV7-2	CASSWRTGKNIQYF
NA	TRBV4-3	CASSQARKSEKLFF
TRBD1	TRBV18	CASSPLGQDFVSSSYEQYF
NA	TRBV12-3/TRBV12-4	CASRPFGVPQYF